Here is one T cell receptor beta chain with its context. Its antigen is unidentified. The repertoire was sequenced with immunoSEQ multiplex PCR; TCRdb's copy has only in-frame clones and lacks some. The data show some 10,000 clones, 84% seen once. This entry comes from a study of chemoradiotherapy in HPV16-positive cancers. Study-wide findings and caveats: HPV-specific T cells were functionally defined from only a couple of HPV16-positive patients. HPV-responsive T-cell expansion during chemoradiotherapy was linked to improved recurrence-free survival in HPV16-positive patients.

This CDR3 has 16 amino acids. Germline V gives CDR1 MNHNS, CDR2 SASEGT. The V segment lost 3 bases and the J segment 5 bases; nucleotides outside the gene matches: 7. V usage is TRBV6-1 and J usage is TRBJ1-4, with 9 bases lining up with TRBD1. Sample: blood, taken from a patient who underwent chemoradiotherapy. The source of this sequence is a human donor with HPV-associated anogenital cancer. CDR3 nucleotides: TGTGCCAGCAGTGATCAAACCGGGACAGGGAATGAAAAACTGTTTTTT. It encodes CASSDQTGTGNEKLFF.